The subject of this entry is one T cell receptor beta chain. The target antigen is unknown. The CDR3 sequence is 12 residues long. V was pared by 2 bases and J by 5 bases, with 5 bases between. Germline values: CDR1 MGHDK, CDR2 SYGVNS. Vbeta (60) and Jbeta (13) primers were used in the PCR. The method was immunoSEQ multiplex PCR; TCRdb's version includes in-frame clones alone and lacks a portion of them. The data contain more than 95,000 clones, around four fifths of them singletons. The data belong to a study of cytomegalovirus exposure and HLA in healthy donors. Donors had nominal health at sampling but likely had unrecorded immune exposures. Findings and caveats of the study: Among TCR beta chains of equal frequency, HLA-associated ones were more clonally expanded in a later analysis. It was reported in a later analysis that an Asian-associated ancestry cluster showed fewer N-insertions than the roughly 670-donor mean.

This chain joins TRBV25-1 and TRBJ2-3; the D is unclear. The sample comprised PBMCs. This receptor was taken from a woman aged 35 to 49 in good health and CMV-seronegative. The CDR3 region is CASSETGDTQYF. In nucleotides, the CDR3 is TGTGCCAGCAGTGAAACGGGAGATACGCAGTATTTT.